This T cell receptor beta chain was found in a study of blood T cells in healthy people across ages. The ends were cut back, 0 bases at V and 2 bases at J, with 5 bases in the middle. CDR1 and CDR2 from the germline V gene are LNHNV and YYDKDF (reference sequence). This CDR3 spans 14 amino acids. Primed by a sample-barcoded 5' primer and a J-beta primer mix, a second PCR proceeded for 7 to 11 cycles. Each cDNA molecule received a tag from a template-switch adaptor that had 12 random nucleotides. TCRdb called the 5' RACE reads again in MiXCR, with one record for every CDR3 protein. The data hold 800,000 or so distinct CDR3 sequences, with around 25% observed a single time. The same sample was also used in a study of T cells of mothers and their children.

The sequencing sample was made of blood. The gene calls are TRBV15 and TRBJ1-5, with D uncertain. The sequence came from a boy younger than 18 in good health. This CDR3 is CATSRDSGNQPQHF. CDR3 coding DNA: TGTGCCACCAGCAGAGATAGCGGCAATCAGCCCCAGCATTTT.